This T cell receptor beta chain is drawn from a study of metastatic and nonmetastatic thyroid tumors. Study at large: Thyroid patients, malignant and benign, had repertoires compared across blood and tumor or nodule tissue.

Study results and caveats: It was reportedly found that TCR beta diversity was significantly higher in malignant thyroid tumors than in benign nodules, a difference seen in both blood and tumor samples.

No patient had received any treatment before thyroid surgery. Authors' data handling: CDR3 was compared across clinicopathological groups, and the resulting differences were used to build a distant-metastasis classifier for papillary thyroid cancer. TCRdb re-called the PCR reads via MiXCR. TCRdb assigned the V and J calls; the authors' analysis was not used. The sample shows around 34,000 clones, around 20% of them seen only once. Only a few counts were recorded for this clone. Its antigen is undetermined. This may arise from a read error, as a much more abundant clone is one base away. In germline, CDR1 is MNHNS, CDR2 SASEGT. The CDR3 has 15 residues. V shed 7 bases, J shed 2 bases, and the junction held 11 bases outside the gene matches.

Sequencing was carried out using blood. The receptor comes from a female donor with papillary thyroid cancer or a benign thyroid nodule (not recorded which). Some clones in this sample may be carry-over from other donors' samples. The genes are TRBV6-1 and TRBJ2-7; 7 bases agree with TRBD1. The CDR3, as DNA: TGTGCCAGCACCTACAGGGGCTTTACTACCTACGAGCAGTACTTC. Protein product: CASTYRGFTTYEQYF.